A single sample gave rise to the 12 T cell receptor beta chains below, sequenced in a study of blood T cells in healthy people across ages. It was with a sample-barcoded 5' primer and a J-beta primer mix that a second PCR of roughly 7 to 11 cycles was run. TCRdb independently ran MiXCR on the 5' RACE reads; one entry per CDR3 protein. The sample includes about 1,400,000 distinct CDR3 sequences, approximately 59% seen only once; the top ten take roughly 6.3%. Sequenced: blood. Every receptor here comes from a young man in good health.

The rearrangement uses TRBV5-6 and TRBJ2-5, with 7 bases matching TRBD1. CDR3 length: 15 residues. Trimming took 3 bases from V and 4 from J; bases not matched to a gene: 9. Germline V gene lookup returns CDR1 SGHDT and CDR2 YYEEEE. CDR3 protein: CASSSWTGPSETQYF. CDR3 nucleotide sequence: TGTGCCAGCAGCTCCTGGACAGGCCCATCAGAGACCCAGTACTTC.

A note on this clonotype: Mismatch with germline at one junction end may stem from a read error. This sequence joins TRBV4-1 and TRBJ1-4, with D perhaps matching TRBD1 (6 bases). The CDR3 length is 15 residues. Germline assignment: CDR1 MGHRA and CDR2 YSYEKL. CDR3 nucleotide sequence: TGCGTCAGCAGCCAAGGCACAGGGAGTAATGAAAAACTGTTTTTT. Translation: CVSSQGTGSNEKLFF.

V and J are TRBV20-1 and TRBJ2-1; TRBD2 matches at 8 bases. After removal of 6 bases from V and 1 base from J, the junction contained 8 bases not matched to a gene. The CDR3 has 15 amino acids. Germline loops: CDR1 DFQATT, CDR2 SNEGSKA (reference sequence). In nucleotides, the CDR3 is TGCAGTGCAGAACCATTAGCGGGGTCCTACAATGAGCAGTTCTTC. As protein: CSAEPLAGSYNEQFF.

This clonotype was counted between two and nine times. V gene TRBV6-2 or TRBV6-3 combines with J gene TRBJ1-2; 10 bases are shared with TRBD1. The germline V gene has CDR1 MNHEY and CDR2 SVGEGT. The V segment lost 1 base and the J segment 3 bases; nucleotides outside the gene matches: 14. This CDR3 contains 19 residues. CDR3 coding DNA: TGTGCCAGCAGTTACTTCCGGGACAGGGGCGCCTCGGATGACTATGGCTACACCTTC. It yields the protein CASSYFRDRGASDDYGYTF.

The V gene is TRBV6-2 or TRBV6-3, the J gene TRBJ2-6, with D uncertain. CDR1 is MNHEY and CDR2 is SVGEGT in the germline V gene. This CDR3 region has 17 residues. V was trimmed by 6 bases and J by 0 bases, leaving 15 bases between them. The CDR3, as DNA: TGTGCCAGCAGGAAAATTGGCGTAAACTCTGGGGCCAACGTCCTGACTTTC. It encodes CASRKIGVNSGANVLTF.

The rearrangement uses TRBV4-1 and TRBJ2-6; D perhaps matches TRBD2 (5 bases). V gave up 4 bases and J gave up 2 bases, with 15 bases separating them. CDR1 is MGHRA and CDR2 is YSYEKL in the germline V gene. CDR3 size: 17 residues. Here the CDR3 DNA reads TGCGCCAGCAGCCCCCGCGGGCCCGAGCCTGGGGCCAACGTCCTGACTTTC. As protein: CASSPRGPEPGANVLTF.

The chain couples TRBV4-1 to TRBJ2-7; TRBD2 might be the D (5 bases). Judging by the DNA end, TRBJ2-5 fits better; the J call may be wrong. CDR1 is MGHRA and CDR2 is YSYEKL in the germline V gene. The CDR3 consists of 14 residues. CDR3 in amino acids: CASSQEGSDETQYF. The CDR3, as DNA: TGCGCCAGCAGCCAAGAGGGGAGCGACGAGACCCAGTACTTC.

This chain connects TRBV19 to TRBJ2-1, with 7 bases fitting TRBD1. Germline CDR1 is LNHDA and CDR2 is SQIVND (reference sequence). Trimming removed 8 bases from V and 4 bases from J; junction bases left unmatched: 8. The CDR3 consists of 14 residues. CDR3 DNA: TGTGCCAGTTCCCGGGACAGCCTATACAATGAGCAGTTCTTC. Translating gives CASSRDSLYNEQFF.

The chain links TRBV29-1 to TRBJ2-7; D is ambiguous. Between the trimmed V and J ends, which lost 4 bases and 5 bases, there was a span of 6 bases. Germline V CDR1 and CDR2: SQVTM, ANQGSEA. There are 10 residues in the CDR3. The DNA for the CDR3 is TGCAGCGTTGGGGCGAACGAGCAGTACTTC. Translation gives CSVGANEQYF.

The J gene is TRBJ2-7, the V gene TRBV18, with TRBD1 matching over 7 bases. The CDR3 length is 15 residues. The V segment lost 2 bases and the J segment 2 bases; nucleotides outside the gene matches: 6. Germline V gives CDR1 KGHSH, CDR2 LQKENI. The CDR3 region has the DNA TGTGCCAGCTCACCAACCGGGGACAGCACCTACGAGCAGTACTTC. Encoded protein: CASSPTGDSTYEQYF.

The rearrangement uses TRBV12-3 or TRBV12-4 and TRBJ2-5; TRBD2 aligns across 11 bases. The CDR3 sequence is 16 residues long. Unmatched junction bases numbered 8, after V lost 7 bases and J lost 1 base. The CDR3 spells CASTPGLAGTQETQYF. In DNA, the CDR3 is TGTGCCAGCACCCCTGGACTAGCGGGCACCCAAGAGACCCAGTACTTC.

The table lists this clonotype with a few counts. The chain employs TRBV27 and TRBJ2-7; tentatively, D is TRBD1 or TRBD2 (5 bases each). The CDR3 is 14 residues long. Germline CDR1 MNHEY, CDR2 SMNVEV (reference sequence). V lost 2 bases and J 6 bases, leaving 14 bases between the germline ends. The CDR3 DNA is TGTGCCAGCAGTTTACGCCAGGGAAGCGGCGAGCAGTACTTC. Its translation: CASSLRQGSGEQYF.